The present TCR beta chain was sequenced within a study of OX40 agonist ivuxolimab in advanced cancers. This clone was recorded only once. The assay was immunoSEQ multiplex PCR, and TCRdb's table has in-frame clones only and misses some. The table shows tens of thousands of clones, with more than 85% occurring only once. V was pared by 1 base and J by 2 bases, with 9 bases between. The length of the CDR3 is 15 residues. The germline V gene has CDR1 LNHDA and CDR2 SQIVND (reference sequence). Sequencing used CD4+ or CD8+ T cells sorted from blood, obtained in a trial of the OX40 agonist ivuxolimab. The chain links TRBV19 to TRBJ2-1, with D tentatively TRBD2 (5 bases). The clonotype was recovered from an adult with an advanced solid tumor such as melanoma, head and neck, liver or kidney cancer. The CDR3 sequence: CASSIVLAPYNEQFF. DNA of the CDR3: TGTGCCAGTAGTATAGTGCTAGCTCCCTACAATGAGCAGTTCTTC.